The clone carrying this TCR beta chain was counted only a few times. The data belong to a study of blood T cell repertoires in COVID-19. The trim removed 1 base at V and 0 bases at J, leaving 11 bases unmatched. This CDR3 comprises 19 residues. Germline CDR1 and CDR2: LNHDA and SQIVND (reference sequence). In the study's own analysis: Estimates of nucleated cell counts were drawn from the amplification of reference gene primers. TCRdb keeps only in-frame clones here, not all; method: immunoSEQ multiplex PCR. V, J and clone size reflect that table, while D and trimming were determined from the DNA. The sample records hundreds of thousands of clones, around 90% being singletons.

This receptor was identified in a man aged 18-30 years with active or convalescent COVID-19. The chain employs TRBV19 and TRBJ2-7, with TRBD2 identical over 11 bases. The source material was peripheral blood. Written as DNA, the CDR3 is TGTGCCAGTAGTATAGCACTAGCGGGAGCATTTACAACCTCCTACGAGCAGTACTTC. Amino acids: CASSIALAGAFTTSYEQYF.